This TCR beta chain was captured in a study of identical twins (dated by TCRdb to 2015 to 2016). About the study as a whole: To test whether fetal clonotypes persist, this study deep-sequenced TCR alpha and beta repertoires from monozygotic twins, from unrelated adults of various ages, and from cord blood. Replicate twin experiments were performed at different times using different library preparation protocols to rule out contamination.

Libraries came from 5' RACE. TCRdb lists the instrument as Illumina HiSeq 2000. Template switching added a universal primer binding site, and the final cDNA carried a unique molecular identifier that allowed TCR cDNA molecules to be counted accurately. Specific primers in the conserved constant-segment region were used to synthesize first-strand cDNA for the TCR alpha and beta chains. To control for contamination, every cDNA library was double barcoded, receiving both a SMART-Mk sample barcode and Illumina barcodes. Two successive PCR steps introduced TruSeq adapter sequences along with Illumina sample barcodes. Sequencing of the TCR alpha and beta cDNA libraries was done on the Illumina HiSeq platform using custom primers. The source study handled its data this way. Raw reads were processed with MiGEC to extract unique molecular identifiers, and MiXCR was used to determine CDR3 positions. Recombination models were inferred per individual with the repgenHMM and IGoR tools using an EM algorithm. The analysis of shared clonotypes was done with the tcR package in R, with sharing normalized by the product of cloneset sizes. To study raw recombination free of thymic and clonal selection effects, out-of-frame nonproductive sequences were analyzed. TCRdb passed the public sequencing reads through fastp at Q25 and MiXCR, retaining productive beta sequences. When rows share a CDR3 protein, they turn into one entry using the most common DNA and genes. It is TCRdb's table, rather than the study itself, that gives the V and J calls and clone size. For this sample there are around 550,000 distinct CDR3 sequences; roughly 15% appear just once. Jointly, the top ten make up roughly 0.46% of the sample.

In its sample, this clonotype was seen many times. Its target antigen remains unknown. No much larger clone is present one base from it, and per-base qualities are unavailable. Every donor was a healthy Caucasian. The twin cohort consisted of three pairs of female monozygotic twins, all aged roughly 18 to 29 years. Positive isolation kits from Invitrogen were used to isolate CD4+ and CD8+ T cell populations. The CDR3 covers 14 residues, taking in both the cysteine and the phenylalanine. Only the CDR3 DNA stays, 42 bases, in frame from base 1. V is reduced by 4 bases and J by 3 bases, leaving a spacing of 13 bases between them. The CDR1 and CDR2 encoded by the germline V gene are SGHVS and FQNEAQ. General conclusions and limits of the study: Because the same donors could not be followed over many years, the conclusions relied on cross-sectional statistical analysis. Out-of-frame TCR alpha sequences shared between twins showed an excess of low generation-probability sequences compared with coincidental sharing between unrelated individuals. Abundant cord blood beta clonotypes carried fewer insertions; young adult naive repertoires showed a weaker similar trend, while memory repertoires showed none. Invariant T cells such as MAIT and iNKT could partly confound zero-insertion analyses, although diverse VJ usage argued against such confounding for most clonotypes. Recombination models systematically underestimated out-of-frame TCR alpha sharing in monozygotic twins but agreed with sharing between unrelated individuals. A weaker excess of twin sharing was found in beta out-of-frame sequences because the signal-to-noise ratio was lowered by fewer shared sequences.

This sample was also put to use in a study of yellow fever vaccine responses in identical twins. The second source states: According to the authors, the vaccine-induced T cell response in identical twins seemed to be partly convergent and partly specific to each individual. In identical twins, the study followed T cell clones that responded to the vaccine with precision.

The receptor chain draws on TRBV7-8 and TRBJ2-7, with the identity of the D gene unclear. The receptor was derived from a woman between 18 and 29 years old in good health. Specimen: CD4+ T cells sorted from blood. The CDR3 protein: CASSSPLLGYEQYF. The nucleotides are TGTGCCAGCAGCTCACCTTTATTGGGCTACGAGCAGTACTTC.